Sequencing of this T cell receptor (beta chain) was carried out in a study of T cell responses to AZD1222 COVID-19 vaccine. The V end lost 4 bases, the J end lost 0 bases, and 11 bases lay between the germline ends. The CDR3 has 15 amino acids. In germline, CDR1 is KGHDR, CDR2 SFDVKD. Sequenced by immunoSEQ multiplex PCR; TCRdb stores in-frame clones only, minus some. This table holds some 150,000 clones, roughly 94% found once. Details on this clone: What it recognizes is unknown.

Overall study results and limits: The donors showed a predominance of white British ancestry and of females, with possible underestimation of clonal diversity. Reportedly, nearly half of unique spike TCRs recognized epitopes outside B.1.351/B.1.1.7 mutations.

This sequence was found in an adult in good health. The V gene is TRBV24-1, the J gene TRBJ1-2, with no clear D. The sample consisted of peripheral blood, taken on day 0 of AZD1222 vaccination. This CDR3 is CATSERRKTNYGYTF. CDR3 sequence (DNA): TGTGCCACCAGTGAGAGACGGAAGACTAACTATGGCTACACCTTC.